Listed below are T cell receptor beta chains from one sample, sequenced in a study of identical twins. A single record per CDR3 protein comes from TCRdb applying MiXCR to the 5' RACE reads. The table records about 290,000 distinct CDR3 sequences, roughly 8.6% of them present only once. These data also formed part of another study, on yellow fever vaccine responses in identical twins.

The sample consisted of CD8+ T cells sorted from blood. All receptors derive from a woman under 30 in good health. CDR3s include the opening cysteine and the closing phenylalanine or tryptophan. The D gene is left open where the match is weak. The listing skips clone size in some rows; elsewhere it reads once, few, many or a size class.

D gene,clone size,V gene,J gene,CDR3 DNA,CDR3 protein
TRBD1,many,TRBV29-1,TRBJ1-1,TGCAGCGCCACGGACAGGGGGGCTGAAGCTTTCTTT,CSATDRGAEAFF
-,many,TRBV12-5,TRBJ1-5,TGTGCTAGTGGTTTTTTTCGGCATAGCAATCAGCCCCAGCATTTT,CASGFFRHSNQPQHF
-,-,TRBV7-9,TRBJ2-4,TGTGCCAGCGGTGGGCTTGTTGACAAAAACATTCAGTACTTC,CASGGLVDKNIQYF
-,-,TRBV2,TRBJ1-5,TGTGCCAGCCTCTCGATGGGGGGGCAGCCCCAGCATTTT,CASLSMGGQPQHF
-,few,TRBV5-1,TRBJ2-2,TGCGCCAGCAGCTCCAGGGGAACCGGGGAGCTGTTTTTT,CASSSRGTGELFF
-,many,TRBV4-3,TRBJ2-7,TGCGCCAGCAGCCAAGTTGGCACAGCCTACGAGCAGTACTTC,CASSQVGTAYEQYF
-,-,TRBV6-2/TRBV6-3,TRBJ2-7,TGTGCCTGCGTGGGGGGCTGGTACGAGCAGTACTTC,CACVGGWYEQYF
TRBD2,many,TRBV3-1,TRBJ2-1,TGTGCCAGCATCCTCGGACTAGCGGGGGGTCATGTATCCTACAATGAGCAGTTCTTC,CASILGLAGGHVSYNEQFF
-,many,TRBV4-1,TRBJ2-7,TGCGCCAGCAGCCAAGATTCTGGGCAGACTTACGAGCAGTACTTC,CASSQDSGQTYEQYF
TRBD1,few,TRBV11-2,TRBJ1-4,TGTGCCAGCAGCTCGACGACAGGGGGAGTGGAAAAACTGTTTTTT,CASSSTTGGVEKLFF
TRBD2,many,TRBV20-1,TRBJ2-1,TGCAGTGCTAGTGGGACTAGCGTTGGCGATGAGCAGTTCTTC,CSASGTSVGDEQFF
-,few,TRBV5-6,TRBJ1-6,TGTGCCAGCAGCGGGAACGGGACGGCGTTTTTCACCCTCCACTTT,CASSGNGTAFFTLHF
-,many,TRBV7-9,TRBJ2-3,TGTGCCAGCAGCCCCCTCTGGCGGGGTCACACAGATACGCAGTATTTT,CASSPLWRGHTDTQYF
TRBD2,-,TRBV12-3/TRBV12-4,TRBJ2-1,TGTGCCAGCAGTTTAAGTGCGGGACTACTCTCCTACAATGAGCAGTTCTTC,CASSLSAGLLSYNEQFF
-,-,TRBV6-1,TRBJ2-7,TGTGCCATATTTCGGAAGCGGGCCTCCTACGAGCAGTACTTC,CAIFRKRASYEQYF
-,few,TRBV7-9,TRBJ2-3,TGTGCCAGCAGGTCAACCTATCCAGATACGCAGTATTTT,CASRSTYPDTQYF
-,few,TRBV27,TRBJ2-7,TGTGCCAGCAGTTTCTACTCGACGGGCCCCTACGAGCAGTACTTC,CASSFYSTGPYEQYF
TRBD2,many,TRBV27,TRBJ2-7,TGTGCCAGCAGCATAATCGGGACTAGCGGGATAAACTACGAGCAGTACTTC,CASSIIGTSGINYEQYF
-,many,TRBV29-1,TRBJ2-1,TGCAGCGTTGGGGTCAGTTTCAATGAGCAGTTCTTC,CSVGVSFNEQFF
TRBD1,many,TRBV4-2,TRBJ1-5,TGTGCCAGCAGCCAAGAACAGGGGGCTGAGGGCAATCAGCCCCAGCATTTT,CASSQEQGAEGNQPQHF
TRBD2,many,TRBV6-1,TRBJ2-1,TGTGCCAGCAGTACCCGGACTAGCGGGGGACTCGAGCAGTTCTTC,CASSTRTSGGLEQFF
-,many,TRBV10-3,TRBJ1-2,TGTGCCACCACTCCCAAGTCAGCTAACTATGGCTACACCTTC,CATTPKSANYGYTF
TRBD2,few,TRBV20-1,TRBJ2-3,TGCTGTGCTACTTTAGCGGGGGGGCTTGTCACAGATACGCAGTATTTT,CCATLAGGLVTDTQYF
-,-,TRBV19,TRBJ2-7,TGTGCCAGTAGTATGTTCGGGGGAGCCTACGAGCAGTACTTC,CASSMFGGAYEQYF
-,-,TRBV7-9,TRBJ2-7,TGTGCCAGCAGCGGGCAATCCGACAAACAACTCTACGAGCAGTACTTC,CASSGQSDKQLYEQYF
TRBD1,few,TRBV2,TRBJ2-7,TGTGCCAGCAGTGCCCGGGGACAGGGAGACGAGCAGTACTTC,CASSARGQGDEQYF
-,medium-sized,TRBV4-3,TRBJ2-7,TGCGCCAGCAGCCAAGAGGCACAAAGGTACGAGCAGTACTTC,CASSQEAQRYEQYF
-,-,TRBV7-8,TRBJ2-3,TGTGCCAGCAGCCCCATTACCCCAGATACGCAGTATTTT,CASSPITPDTQYF
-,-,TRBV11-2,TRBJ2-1,TGTGCCAGCAGCTTAGGGGCTAGTTTGAGCTCCTACAATGAGCAGTTCTTC,CASSLGASLSSYNEQFF
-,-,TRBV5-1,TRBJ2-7,TGCGCCAGCAGCCCGACTGATTTCAGCTACGAGCAGTACTTC,CASSPTDFSYEQYF
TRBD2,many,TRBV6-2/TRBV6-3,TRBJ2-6,TGTGCCAGCAGTGAGACTAGCGGGAGCGTCTCTGGGGCCAACGTCCTGACTTTC,CASSETSGSVSGANVLTF
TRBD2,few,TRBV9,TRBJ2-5,TGTGCCAGCAGCGGTTCGGGACTAGCGGGGGAGACCCAGTACTTC,CASSGSGLAGETQYF
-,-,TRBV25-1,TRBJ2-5,TGTGCCAGCAAAAGACAGTACGGAGAGACCCAGTACTTC,CASKRQYGETQYF
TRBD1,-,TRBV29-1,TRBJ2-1,TGCAGCGTTCCGACAGGGAATAGCAATGAGCAGTTCTTC,CSVPTGNSNEQFF
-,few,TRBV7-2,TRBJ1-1,TGTGCCAGCAGCTTAGCAGACCCCCCGAACACTGAAGCTATCTTT,CASSLADPPNTEAIF
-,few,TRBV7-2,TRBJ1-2,TGTGCCAGCAGCTTACCAGTGGACAGCTATGGCTACACCTTC,CASSLPVDSYGYTF
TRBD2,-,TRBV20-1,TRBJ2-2,TGCTGTGCTAGGCTAGCGGGATGGGTCCAAACGACCGGGGAGCTGTTTTTT,CCARLAGWVQTTGELFF
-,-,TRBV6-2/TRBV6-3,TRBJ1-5,TGTGCCAGCAGTACAGCGGACAGTTATCAGCCCCAGCATTTT,CASSTADSYQPQHF
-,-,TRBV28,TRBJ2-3,TGTGCCAGCAGTCACAGCGGGACAGGCCGCACAGATACGCAGTATTTT,CASSHSGTGRTDTQYF
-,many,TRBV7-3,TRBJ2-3,TGTGCCAGCAGCTTGGGAGTTGAGACAGATACGCAGTATTTT,CASSLGVETDTQYF
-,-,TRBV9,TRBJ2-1,TGTGCCAGCAGCGTTGGACAGTTCAACAATGAGCAGTTCTTC,CASSVGQFNNEQFF
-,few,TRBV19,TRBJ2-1,TGTGCCAGTAGTATTTTTTCGGCAACAAATGAGCAGTTCTTC,CASSIFSATNEQFF
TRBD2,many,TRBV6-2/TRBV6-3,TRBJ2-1,TGTGCCAGCAGTTACACAACTCTAGCGGGTAATGAGCAGTTCTTC,CASSYTTLAGNEQFF
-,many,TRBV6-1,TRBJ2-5,TGTGCCAGCGGAGACGGGGTCGCGCAAGAGACCCAGTACTTC,CASGDGVAQETQYF
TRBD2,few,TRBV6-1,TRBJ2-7,TGTGCCAGCAGTGAAACGCTAGCGGGGGGGTACGAGCAGTACTTC,CASSETLAGGYEQYF
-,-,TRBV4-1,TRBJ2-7,TGCGCCAGCAGCCAAGTTCGGGGCGGCAGCCACGAGCAGTACTTC,CASSQVRGGSHEQYF
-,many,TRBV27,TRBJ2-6,TGTGCCAGCAGTTTTGGTGGGGCCAACGTCCTGACTTTC,CASSFGGANVLTF
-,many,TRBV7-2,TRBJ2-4,TGTGCCAGCAGCTTAAACCCCAGGGAGTGGGGGAAAAACATTCAGTACTTC,CASSLNPREWGKNIQYF
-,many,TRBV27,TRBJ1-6,TGTGCCAGCAGACCGGGGGCCCTCGGATCACCCCTCCACTTT,CASRPGALGSPLHF
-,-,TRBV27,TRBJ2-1,TGTGCCAGCAGTACCGGGACTCCCTACAATGAGCAGTTCTTC,CASSTGTPYNEQFF
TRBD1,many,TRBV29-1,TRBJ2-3,TGCAGCGTTGGACGGGACAGAGGCGCAGATACGCAGTATTTT,CSVGRDRGADTQYF
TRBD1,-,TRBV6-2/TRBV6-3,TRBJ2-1,TGTGCCAGCAGTTACCCAGACAGGGTCGGGTACAATGAGCAGTTCTTC,CASSYPDRVGYNEQFF